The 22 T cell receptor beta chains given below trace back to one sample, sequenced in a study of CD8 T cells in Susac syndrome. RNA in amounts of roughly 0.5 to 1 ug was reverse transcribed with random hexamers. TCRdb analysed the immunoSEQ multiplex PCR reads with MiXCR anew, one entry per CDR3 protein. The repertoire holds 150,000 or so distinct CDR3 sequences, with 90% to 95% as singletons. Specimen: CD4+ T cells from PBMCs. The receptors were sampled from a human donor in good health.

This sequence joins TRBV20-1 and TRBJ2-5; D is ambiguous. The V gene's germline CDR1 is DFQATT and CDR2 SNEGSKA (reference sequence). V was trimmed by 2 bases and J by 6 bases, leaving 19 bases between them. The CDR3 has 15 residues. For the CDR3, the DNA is TGCAGTGCTAGACCGACCGCCGGGTCGGCGCAGACCCAGTACTTC. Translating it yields CSARPTAGSAQTQYF.

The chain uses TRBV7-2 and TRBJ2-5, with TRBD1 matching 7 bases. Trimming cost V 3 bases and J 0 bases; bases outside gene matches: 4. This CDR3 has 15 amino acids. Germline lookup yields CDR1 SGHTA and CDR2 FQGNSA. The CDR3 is CASSFFGQDQETQYF. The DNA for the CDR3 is TGTGCCAGCAGCTTCTTCGGACAGGACCAAGAGACCCAGTACTTC.

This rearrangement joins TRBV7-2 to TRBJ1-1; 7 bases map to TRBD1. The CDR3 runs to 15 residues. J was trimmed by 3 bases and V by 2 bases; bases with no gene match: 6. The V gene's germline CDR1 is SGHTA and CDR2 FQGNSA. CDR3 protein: CASSLTQGGYTEAFF. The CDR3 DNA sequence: TGTGCCAGCAGCTTAACGCAGGGGGGGTACACTGAAGCTTTCTTT.

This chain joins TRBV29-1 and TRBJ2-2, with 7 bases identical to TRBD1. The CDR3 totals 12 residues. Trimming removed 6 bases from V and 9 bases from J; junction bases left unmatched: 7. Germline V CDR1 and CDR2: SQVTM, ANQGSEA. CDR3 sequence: CSVGQSERELFF. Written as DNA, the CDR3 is TGCAGCGTGGGACAGTCAGAAAGGGAGCTGTTTTTT.

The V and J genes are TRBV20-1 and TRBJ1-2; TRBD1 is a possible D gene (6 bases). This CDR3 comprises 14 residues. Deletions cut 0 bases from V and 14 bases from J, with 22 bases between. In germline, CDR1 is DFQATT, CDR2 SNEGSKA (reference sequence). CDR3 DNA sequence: TGCAGTGCTAGAGACCCAGGCAGGGGCTCCGGCGGTACCTTC. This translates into CSARDPGRGSGGTF.

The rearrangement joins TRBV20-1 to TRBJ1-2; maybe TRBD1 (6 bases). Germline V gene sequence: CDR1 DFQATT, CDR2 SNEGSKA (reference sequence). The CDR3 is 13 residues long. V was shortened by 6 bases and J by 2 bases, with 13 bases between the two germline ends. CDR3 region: CSATDSSNYGYTF. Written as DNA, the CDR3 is TGCAGTGCCACGGACAGTTCAAACTATGGCTACACCTTC.

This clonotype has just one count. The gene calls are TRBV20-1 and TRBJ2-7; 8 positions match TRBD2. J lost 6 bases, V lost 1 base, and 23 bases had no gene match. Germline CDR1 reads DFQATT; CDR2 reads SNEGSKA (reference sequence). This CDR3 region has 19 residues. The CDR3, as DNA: TGCAGTGCTAGAGTTATCGGGGGGGTGACGGCCCCCTCTCTGGGCGAGCAGTACTTC. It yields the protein CSARVIGGVTAPSLGEQYF.

CDR3 nucleotide sequence: TGTGCCAGCAGGCTGGCTAGCGGATACGAGCAGTACTTC. Translation: CASRLASGYEQYF. The chain carries TRBV18 and TRBJ2-7; 7 bases line up with TRBD2. Unmatched junction bases numbered 8, after V lost 8 bases and J lost 4 bases. Germline-derived CDR1 and CDR2 are KGHSH and LQKENI. The CDR3 has 13 amino acids.

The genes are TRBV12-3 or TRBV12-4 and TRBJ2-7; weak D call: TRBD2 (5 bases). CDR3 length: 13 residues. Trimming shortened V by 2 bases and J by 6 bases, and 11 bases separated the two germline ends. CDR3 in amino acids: CASSLSASPEQYF. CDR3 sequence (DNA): TGTGCCAGCAGTTTATCGGCTAGCCCCGAGCAGTACTTC.

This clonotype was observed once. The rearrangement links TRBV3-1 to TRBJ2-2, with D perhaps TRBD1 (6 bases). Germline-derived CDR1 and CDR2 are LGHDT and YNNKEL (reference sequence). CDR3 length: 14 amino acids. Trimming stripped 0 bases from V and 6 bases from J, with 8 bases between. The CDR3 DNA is TGTGCCAGCAGCCAAGATAGGACAGCCGGGGAGCTGTTTTTT. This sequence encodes CASSQDRTAGELFF. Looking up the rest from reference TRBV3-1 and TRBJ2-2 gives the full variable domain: DTAVSQTPKYLVTQMGNDKSIKCEQNLGHDTMYWYKQDSKKFLKIMFSYNNKELIINETVPNRFSPKSPDKAHLNLHINSLELGDSAVYFCASSQDRTAGELFFGEGSRLTVL.

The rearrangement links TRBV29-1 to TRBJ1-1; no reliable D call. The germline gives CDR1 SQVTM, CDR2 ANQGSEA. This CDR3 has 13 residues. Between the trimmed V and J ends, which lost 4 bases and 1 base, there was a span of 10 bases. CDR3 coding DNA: TGCAGCGTTGTCGTGGGCAGGAACACTGAAGCTTTCTTT. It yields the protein CSVVVGRNTEAFF. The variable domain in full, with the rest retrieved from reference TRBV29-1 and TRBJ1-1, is SAVISQKPSRDICQRGTSLTIQCQVDSQVTMMFWYRQQPGQSLTLIATANQGSEATYESGFVIDKFPISRPNLTFSTLTVSNMSPEDSSIYLCSVVVGRNTEAFFGQGTRLTVV.

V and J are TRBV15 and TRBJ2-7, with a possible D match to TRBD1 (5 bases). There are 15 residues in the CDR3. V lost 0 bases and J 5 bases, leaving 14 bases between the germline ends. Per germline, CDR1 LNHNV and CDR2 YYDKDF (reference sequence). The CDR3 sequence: CATSRDLVGVNEQYF. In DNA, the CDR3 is TGTGCCACCAGCAGAGATCTGGTAGGGGTGAACGAGCAGTACTTC.

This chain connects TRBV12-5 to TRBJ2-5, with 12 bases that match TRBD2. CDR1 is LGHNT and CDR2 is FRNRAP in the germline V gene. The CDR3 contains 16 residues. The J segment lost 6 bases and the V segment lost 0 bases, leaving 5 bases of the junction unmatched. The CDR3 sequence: CASGLVVLAGGKTQYF. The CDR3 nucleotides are TGTGCTAGTGGTTTGGTAGTCCTAGCGGGGGGGAAGACCCAGTACTTC. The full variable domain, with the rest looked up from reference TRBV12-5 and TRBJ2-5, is DARVTQTPRHKVTEMGQEVTMRCQPILGHNTVFWYRQTMMQGLELLAYFRNRAPLDDSGMPKDRFSAEMPDATLATLKIQPSEPRDSAVYFCASGLVVLAGGKTQYFGPGTRLLVL.

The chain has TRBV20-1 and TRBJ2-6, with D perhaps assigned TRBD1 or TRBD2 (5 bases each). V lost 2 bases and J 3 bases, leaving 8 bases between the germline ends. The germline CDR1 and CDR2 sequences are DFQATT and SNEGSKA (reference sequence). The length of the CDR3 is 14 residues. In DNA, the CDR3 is TGCAGTGCTAGAAGTGGGGGTGGGGCCAACGTCCTGACTTTC. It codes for CSARSGGGANVLTF.

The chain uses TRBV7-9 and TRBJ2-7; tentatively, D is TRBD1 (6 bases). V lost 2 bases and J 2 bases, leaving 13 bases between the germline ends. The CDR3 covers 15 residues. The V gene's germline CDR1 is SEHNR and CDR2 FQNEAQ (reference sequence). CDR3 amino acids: CASSLRDTGPYEQYF. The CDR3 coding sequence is TGTGCCAGCAGCTTAAGGGACACAGGTCCCTACGAGCAGTACTTC.

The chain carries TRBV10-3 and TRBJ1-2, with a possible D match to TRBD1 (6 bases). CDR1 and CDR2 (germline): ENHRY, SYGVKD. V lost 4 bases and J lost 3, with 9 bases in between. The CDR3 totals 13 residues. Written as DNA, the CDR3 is TGTGCCATCAGTGGGGGGCAGGACTATGGCTACACCTTC. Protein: CAISGGQDYGYTF.

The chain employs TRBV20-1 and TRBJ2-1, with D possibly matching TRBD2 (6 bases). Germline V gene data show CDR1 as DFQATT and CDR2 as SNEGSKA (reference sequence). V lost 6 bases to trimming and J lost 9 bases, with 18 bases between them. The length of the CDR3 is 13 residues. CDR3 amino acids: CSALGASVGEQFF. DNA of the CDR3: TGCAGTGCCCTTGGGGCTAGCGTGGGTGAGCAGTTCTTC.

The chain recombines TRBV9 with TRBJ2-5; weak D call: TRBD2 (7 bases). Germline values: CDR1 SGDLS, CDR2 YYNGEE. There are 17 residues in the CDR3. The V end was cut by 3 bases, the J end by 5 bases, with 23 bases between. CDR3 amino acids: CASSGGIRLRGGETQYF. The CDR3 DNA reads TGTGCCAGCAGCGGAGGGATCCGCCTTAGGGGGGGGGAGACCCAGTACTTC. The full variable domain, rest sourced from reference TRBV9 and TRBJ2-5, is DSGVTQTPKHLITATGQRVTLRCSPRSGDLSVYWYQQSLDQGLQFLIQYYNGEERAKGNILERFSAQQFPDLHSELNLSSLELGDSALYFCASSGGIRLRGGETQYFGPGTRLLVL.

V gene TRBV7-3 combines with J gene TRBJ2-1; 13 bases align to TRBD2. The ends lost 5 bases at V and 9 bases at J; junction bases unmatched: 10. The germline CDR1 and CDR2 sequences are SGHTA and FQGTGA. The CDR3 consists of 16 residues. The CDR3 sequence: CASSLYTSGGVSEQFF. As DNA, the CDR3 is TGTGCCAGCAGCCTCTACACTAGCGGGGGGGTTTCTGAGCAGTTCTTC.

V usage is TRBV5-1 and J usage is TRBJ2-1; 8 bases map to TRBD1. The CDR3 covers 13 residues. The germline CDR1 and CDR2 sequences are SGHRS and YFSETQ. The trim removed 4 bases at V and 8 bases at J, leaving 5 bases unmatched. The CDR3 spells CASSGQGGDEQFF. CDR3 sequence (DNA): TGCGCCAGCAGCGGACAGGGTGGCGATGAGCAGTTCTTC.

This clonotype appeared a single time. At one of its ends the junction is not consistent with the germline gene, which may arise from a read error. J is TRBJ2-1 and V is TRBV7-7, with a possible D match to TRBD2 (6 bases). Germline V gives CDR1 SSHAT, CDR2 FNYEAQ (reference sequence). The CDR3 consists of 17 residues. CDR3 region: CASSLRVGGDLYNEQFF. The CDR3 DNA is TGTGCTAGCAGCTTACGAGTGGGCGGGGACCTCTACAATGAGCAGTTCTTC. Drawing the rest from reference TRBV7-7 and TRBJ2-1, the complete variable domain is GAGVSQSPRYKVTKRGQDVTLRCDPISSHATLYWYQQALGQGPEFLTYFNYEAQPDKSGLPSDRFSAERPEGSISTLTIQRTEQRDSAMYRCASSLRVGGDLYNEQFFGPGTRLTVL.

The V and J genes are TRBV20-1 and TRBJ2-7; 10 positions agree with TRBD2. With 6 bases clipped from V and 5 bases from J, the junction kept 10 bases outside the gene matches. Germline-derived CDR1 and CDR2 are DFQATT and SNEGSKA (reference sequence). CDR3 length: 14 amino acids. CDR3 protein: CSAAERGGVDEQYF. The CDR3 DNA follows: TGCAGTGCCGCCGAGCGGGGGGGAGTAGACGAGCAGTACTTC.